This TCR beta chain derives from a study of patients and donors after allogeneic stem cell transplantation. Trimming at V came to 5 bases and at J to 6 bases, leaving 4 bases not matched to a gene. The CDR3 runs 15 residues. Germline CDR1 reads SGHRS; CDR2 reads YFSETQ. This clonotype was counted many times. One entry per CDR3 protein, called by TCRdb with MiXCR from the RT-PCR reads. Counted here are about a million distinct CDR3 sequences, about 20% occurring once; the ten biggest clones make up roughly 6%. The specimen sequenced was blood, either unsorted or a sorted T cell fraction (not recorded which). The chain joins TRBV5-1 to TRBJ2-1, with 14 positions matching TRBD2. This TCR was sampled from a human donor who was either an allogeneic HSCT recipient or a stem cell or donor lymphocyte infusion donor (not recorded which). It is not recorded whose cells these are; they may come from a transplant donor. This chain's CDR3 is CASRVGTSGGNEQFF. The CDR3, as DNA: TGCGCCAGCAGGGTCGGGACTAGCGGGGGCAATGAGCAGTTCTTC.